This record concerns one TCR beta chain sequence. Antigen specificity is unknown. Germline assignment: CDR1 SGHTA and CDR2 FQGNSA. This CDR3 contains 16 residues. Germline trimming cut 5 bases from V and 2 bases from J; bases unmatched to any gene: 6. This record belongs to a study of T cells after yellow fever vaccination. Looking at the study overall: Preparation of the low-cell-number fractions used SMART-Seq v4 Ultra Low Input. Points from the study as a whole: Peak timing came faster in the weaker secondary response, day 5 versus 15.

As TCR cDNA was made by 5'RACE template switching, a universal primer site and UMIs were added. TCRdb reprocessed the 5' RACE reads with MiXCR, giving one entry per CDR3 protein. The sample has 500,000 to 650,000 distinct CDR3 sequences; about a sixth are singletons. The clonotype was recovered from a man between 18 and 35 years old who received the YFV17D yellow fever vaccine. Sequenced material: PBMCs, taken about 5 days after the first yellow fever vaccination. V is TRBV7-2 and J is TRBJ2-3; TRBD2 agrees at 11 bases. The CDR3 region has the DNA TGTGCCAGCAGCCTAAGACTAGCGGGGCCCACAGATACGCAGTATTTT. Protein sequence: CASSLRLAGPTDTQYF.